This TCR beta chain is drawn from a study of post-analysis software for immune sequencing data. The CDR3 runs 14 residues. The ends lost 7 bases at V and 5 bases at J; junction bases unmatched: 1. Germline values: CDR1 KGHDR, CDR2 SFDVKD. A word on this clonotype: No antigen is known for it.

Unique molecular identifiers were present in the TCR beta cDNA libraries. Roughly 490,000 cDNA molecules came from 1 to 10 million T cells. TCRdb processed the PCR reads anew with MiXCR; each CDR3 protein has one entry. The table shows some 800,000 distinct CDR3 sequences, with about 45% occurring only once. Points from the study as a whole: Samples made in the same batch grouped tightly together by F measure. Patients had higher frequencies than controls of roughly five TRBV segments, including TRBV5-6, TRBV5-1 and TRBV20-1.

The receptor was derived from a girl aged 5 to 17 with multiple sclerosis. J is TRBJ2-1 and V is TRBV24-1; 13 bases fit TRBD2. Sequenced: blood. This CDR3 reads CATRGLAGDNEQFF. CDR3 nucleotides: TGTGCCACCAGAGGACTAGCGGGAGACAATGAGCAGTTCTTC.